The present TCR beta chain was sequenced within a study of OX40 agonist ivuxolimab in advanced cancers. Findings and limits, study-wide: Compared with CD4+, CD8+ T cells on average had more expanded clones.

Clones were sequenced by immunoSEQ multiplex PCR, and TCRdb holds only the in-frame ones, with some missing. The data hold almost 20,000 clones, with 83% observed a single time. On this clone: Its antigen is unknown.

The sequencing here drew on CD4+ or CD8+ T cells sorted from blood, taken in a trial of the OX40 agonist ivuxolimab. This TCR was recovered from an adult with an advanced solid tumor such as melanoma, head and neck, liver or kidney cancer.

DNA for the CDR3: TGTGCCAGCAGGGTCCGGGGACAGGGAGTAGCTGAAGCTTTCTTT. Its translation: CASRVRGQGVAEAFF. The V call is TRBV27, the J call TRBJ1-1; 9 bases line up with TRBD1. With V trimmed by 6 bases and J by 6 bases, 11 bases remained unmatched. Germline values: CDR1 MNHEY, CDR2 SMNVEV (reference sequence). This CDR3 region has 15 residues.